This record looks at one TCR beta chain sequence and its context. This CDR3 spans 17 amino acids. V was trimmed by 2 bases and J by 0 bases, leaving 16 bases between them. Germline values: CDR1 SEHNR, CDR2 FQNEAQ (reference sequence). The data derive from a study of blood T cell repertoires in COVID-19. About the study: Spain, Italy and the United States supplied samples that represented acute and convalescent COVID-19.

Original handling: Estimation of nucleated cell counts was performed using reference gene primer amplification. Repertoires were generated with immunoSEQ multiplex PCR, while TCRdb's copy carries only in-frame clones and drops some. V and J calls and clone size are those listed in that table; D and trimming were worked out from the DNA. The sample yields 350,000 to 450,000 clones, about 85% seen once. The gene calls are TRBV7-9 and TRBJ2-5, with D hard to call. The source is a woman younger than 30 with acute or convalescent COVID-19. The sequenced sample consisted of peripheral blood. This CDR3 reads CASSLNRPGLYQETQYF. CDR3 bases: TGTGCCAGCAGCTTAAACCGCCCGGGTTTGTACCAAGAGACCCAGTACTTC.